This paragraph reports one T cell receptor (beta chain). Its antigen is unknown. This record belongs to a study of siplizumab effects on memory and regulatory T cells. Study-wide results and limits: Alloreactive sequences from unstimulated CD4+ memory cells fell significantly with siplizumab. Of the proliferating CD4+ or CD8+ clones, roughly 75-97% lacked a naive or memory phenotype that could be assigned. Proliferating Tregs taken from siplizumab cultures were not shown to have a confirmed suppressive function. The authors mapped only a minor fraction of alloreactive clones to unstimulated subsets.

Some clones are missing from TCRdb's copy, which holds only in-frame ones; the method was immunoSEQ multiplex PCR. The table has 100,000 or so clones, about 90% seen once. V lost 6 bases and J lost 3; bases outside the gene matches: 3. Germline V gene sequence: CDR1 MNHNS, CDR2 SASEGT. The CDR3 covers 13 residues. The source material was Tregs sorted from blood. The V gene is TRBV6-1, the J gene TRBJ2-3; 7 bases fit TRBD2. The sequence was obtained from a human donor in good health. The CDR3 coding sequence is TGTGCCAGCAGGTCCGGGGGGACAGATACGCAGTATTTT. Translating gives CASRSGGTDTQYF.